This TCR beta chain derives from a study of blood T cells in healthy people across ages. CDR1 and CDR2 (germline): SNHLY, FYNNEI. With 7 bases removed from V and 2 bases from J, the gap between germline ends came to 5 bases. The CDR3 sequence is 11 residues long. Study-wide results and limits: Long-lived donors exceeded aged donors in naive CD4+ cells and diversity. Shifts in expanded clonotypes may have been confounded by donor CMV status, which was unknown.

This clonotype was counted between two and nine times. Antigen unknown. Through a sample-barcoded 5' primer and a J-beta primer mix, a second PCR was run for roughly 6 to 12 cycles. In TCRdb, the 5' RACE reads were re-called with MiXCR into one record per CDR3 protein. The table includes around 800,000 distinct CDR3 sequences, roughly 24% detected once. These data also featured in a second study, about T cells of mothers and their children.

Material: blood. The genes are TRBV2 and TRBJ2-5, with D maybe TRBD1 (5 bases). This sequence originates from a boy aged 5-17 years in good health. The CDR3 loop reads CASKGQETQYF. In nucleotides, the CDR3 is TGTGCCAGCAAGGGGCAAGAGACCCAGTACTTC.